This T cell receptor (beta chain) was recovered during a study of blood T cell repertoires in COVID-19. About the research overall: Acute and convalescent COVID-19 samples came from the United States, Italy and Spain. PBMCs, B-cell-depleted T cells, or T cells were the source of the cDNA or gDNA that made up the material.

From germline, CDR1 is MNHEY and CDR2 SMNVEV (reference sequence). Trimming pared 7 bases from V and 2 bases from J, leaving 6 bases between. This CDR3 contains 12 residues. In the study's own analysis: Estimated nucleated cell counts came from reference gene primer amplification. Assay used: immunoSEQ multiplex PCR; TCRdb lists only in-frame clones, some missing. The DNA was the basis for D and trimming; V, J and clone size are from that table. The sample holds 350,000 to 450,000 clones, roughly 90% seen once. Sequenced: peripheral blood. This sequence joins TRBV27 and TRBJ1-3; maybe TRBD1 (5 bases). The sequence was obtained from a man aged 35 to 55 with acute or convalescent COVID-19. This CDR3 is CASKGAGNTIYF. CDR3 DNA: TGTGCCAGCAAAGGGGCTGGAAACACCATATATTTT.